The rows below give T cell receptor beta chains drawn from one sample of a study of beta chain features in type 1 diabetes. Generated by immunoSEQ multiplex PCR, the TCRdb table keeps only in-frame clones and is missing some. The sample includes approximately 90,000 clones, 25% to 35% of them seen just once. Specimen: stem cell memory CD4+ T cells from blood. These receptors were taken from a young woman in good health. CDR3s include the opening cysteine and the closing phenylalanine or tryptophan. D genes are given only for firm matches. Part of the rows lack a size; the others show once, few, many or a class for expanded clones.

J: TRBJ2-2; D: .; V: TRBV14; size: few; DNA: TGTGCCAGCAGCCAAGTCGCCGGGGAGCTGTTTTTT; CDR3: CASSQVAGELFF
J: TRBJ1-1; D: .; V: TRBV18; size: few; DNA: TGTGCCAGCTCACCGAGGGTCAGGGGATCAGGGACTGAAGCTTTCTTT; CDR3: CASSPRVRGSGTEAFF
J: TRBJ2-7; D: .; V: TRBV2; size: .; DNA: TGTGCCAGCAGTGAAGCATACGGGTTGGAGCAGTACTTC; CDR3: CASSEAYGLEQYF
J: TRBJ2-7; D: TRBD1; V: TRBV11-3; size: few; DNA: TGTGCCAGCAGCCGTCGGACAGGGGGCACGACCTACGAGCAGTACTTC; CDR3: CASSRRTGGTTYEQYF
J: TRBJ2-3; D: TRBD2; V: TRBV18; size: .; DNA: TGTGCCAGCTCACCAGCGGGGGCAGATACGCAGTATTTT; CDR3: CASSPAGADTQYF
J: TRBJ2-5; D: .; V: TRBV2; size: .; DNA: TGTGCCAGCCCCCGGCGGGGTGTCCAAGAGACCCAGTACTTC; CDR3: CASPRRGVQETQYF
J: TRBJ2-1; D: TRBD2; V: TRBV11-3; size: few; DNA: TGTGCCAGCAGCTTAAGGCTAGCGGGTTACAATGAGCAGTTCTTC; CDR3: CASSLRLAGYNEQFF
J: TRBJ1-2; D: TRBD1; V: TRBV4-3; size: .; DNA: TGCGCCAGCAGCCAAGATCAGGCAGGGGGAAACTATGGCTACACCTTC; CDR3: CASSQDQAGGNYGYTF
J: TRBJ2-3; D: TRBD2; V: TRBV5-1; size: .; DNA: TGCGCCAGCAGCCCGGGGACTAGCGGGAGGACAGATACGCAGTATTTT; CDR3: CASSPGTSGRTDTQYF
J: TRBJ2-1; D: .; V: TRBV30; size: once; DNA: TGTGCCTGGTCCCAGCGGCCCACTTACAATGAGCAGTTCTTC; CDR3: CAWSQRPTYNEQFF
J: TRBJ1-4; D: .; V: TRBV5-1; size: .; DNA: TGCGCCAGCAGCTATGGGCGGGCGACTAATGAAAAACTGTTTTTT; CDR3: CASSYGRATNEKLFF
J: TRBJ1-2; D: .; V: TRBV11-1; size: .; DNA: TGTGCCAGCAGCCGGGACATTAGCTATGGCTACACCTTC; CDR3: CASSRDISYGYTF
J: TRBJ1-1; D: .; V: TRBV19; size: .; DNA: TGTGCCAGTGGCCGGACAGCCTCGAACACTGAAGCTTTCTTT; CDR3: CASGRTASNTEAFF
J: TRBJ2-3; D: .; V: TRBV9; size: many; DNA: TGTGCCAGCAGCGCCATGACAGGTAGCACAGATACGCAGTATTTT; CDR3: CASSAMTGSTDTQYF
J: TRBJ2-1; D: TRBD2; V: TRBV7-7; size: .; DNA: TGTGCTAGCAGCCAGGGGACTAGCGGTTCTGCTAGCAATGAGCAGTTCTTC; CDR3: CASSQGTSGSASNEQFF
J: TRBJ2-1; D: TRBD1; V: TRBV11-2; size: few; DNA: TGTGCCAGCAGCTCTCGACAGGGCTCCTACAATGAGCAGTTCTTC; CDR3: CASSSRQGSYNEQFF
J: TRBJ2-1; D: TRBD1; V: TRBV6-6; size: .; DNA: TGTGCCAGCACCAGGGACAGCCCCTCCTACAATGAGCAGTTCTTC; CDR3: CASTRDSPSYNEQFF
J: TRBJ2-7; D: TRBD1; V: TRBV2; size: .; DNA: TGTGCCAGCATCCCGGGACAGAGCTCCTACGAGCAGTACTTC; CDR3: CASIPGQSSYEQYF
J: TRBJ2-1; D: TRBD2; V: TRBV9; size: few; DNA: TGTGCCAGCAGCGTAGTCCCCGGGACTAGCGGGAGTCAGTCCTACAATGAGCAGTTCTTC; CDR3: CASSVVPGTSGSQSYNEQFF
J: TRBJ1-2; D: TRBD1; V: TRBV30; size: .; DNA: TGTGCCTGGGGGGGACAGGGGGCTAACTATGGCTACACCTTC; CDR3: CAWGGQGANYGYTF
J: TRBJ1-1; D: TRBD1; V: TRBV5-1; size: .; DNA: TGCGCCAGCAGCCGGGGGGGGTTGACAGGGATGAACACTGAAGCTTTCTTT; CDR3: CASSRGGLTGMNTEAFF
J: TRBJ2-1; D: .; V: TRBV30; size: few; DNA: TGTGCCTGGACAGGGGGGCGGGAGCAGTTCTTC; CDR3: CAWTGGREQFF
J: TRBJ1-1; D: .; V: TRBV7-3; size: .; DNA: TGTGCCAGCAGCCCGCACCCCTGGACAGCAAACACTGAAGCTTTCTTT; CDR3: CASSPHPWTANTEAFF
J: TRBJ1-6; D: TRBD1; V: TRBV5-1; size: .; DNA: TGCGCCAGCAGCCGGGACAGGGCTAATTCACCCCTCCACTTT; CDR3: CASSRDRANSPLHF
J: TRBJ2-5; D: TRBD1; V: TRBV4-1; size: .; DNA: TGCGCCAGCAGACGGACAGGGAATTCTCAAGAGACCCAGTACTTC; CDR3: CASRRTGNSQETQYF
J: TRBJ1-5; D: .; V: TRBV5-6; size: .; DNA: TGTGCCAGCAGCTTACAGGGCCGGATCGCCCAGCCCCAGCATTTT; CDR3: CASSLQGRIAQPQHF
J: TRBJ1-2; D: .; V: TRBV19; size: .; DNA: TGTGCCAGCCTTCGACAGGACTATGGCTACACCTTC; CDR3: CASLRQDYGYTF
J: TRBJ2-7; D: .; V: TRBV29-1; size: .; DNA: TGCAGCGTAGGCTATAGCGGCGAGCAGTACTTC; CDR3: CSVGYSGEQYF
J: TRBJ2-3; D: .; V: TRBV11-2; size: .; DNA: TGTGCCAGCAGCTCCGTGACTAGAACAAGCACAGATACGCAGTATTTT; CDR3: CASSSVTRTSTDTQYF
J: TRBJ2-7; D: TRBD2; V: TRBV10-3; size: .; DNA: TGTGCCATCAGTGAGACTAGCGGCTTTGCCTACGAGCAGTACTTC; CDR3: CAISETSGFAYEQYF
J: TRBJ2-7; D: .; V: TRBV30; size: few; DNA: TGTGCCTGGAGTGCCAGGGTAGTCGACGAGCAGTACTTC; CDR3: CAWSARVVDEQYF
J: TRBJ1-4; D: .; V: TRBV5-1; size: .; DNA: TGCGCCAGCAGCTCGACAGCAACTAATGAAAAACTGTTTTTT; CDR3: CASSSTATNEKLFF
J: TRBJ1-2; D: TRBD1; V: TRBV5-5; size: .; DNA: TGTGCCAGCAGCTTGGATAGTCAGGGGGACGGCTACACCTTC; CDR3: CASSLDSQGDGYTF
J: TRBJ2-4; D: TRBD2; V: TRBV7-2; size: many; DNA: TGTGCCAGCAGCTTAGTGCGGGGAGGGCCTCAGTACTTC; CDR3: CASSLVRGGPQYF
J: TRBJ2-4; D: TRBD1; V: TRBV7-2; size: .; DNA: TGTGCCAGCAGCCATGACGACAGGGGCCGGGGAGACATTCAGTACTTC; CDR3: CASSHDDRGRGDIQYF
J: TRBJ1-1; D: .; V: TRBV5-1; size: few; DNA: TGCGCCAGCAGCCCTCCGTTAGCGAACACTGAAGCTTTCTTT; CDR3: CASSPPLANTEAFF
J: TRBJ1-2; D: TRBD1; V: TRBV7-8; size: .; DNA: TGTGCCACAGGACAGGGGGCGGCTAACTATGGCTACACCTTC; CDR3: CATGQGAANYGYTF
J: TRBJ2-1; D: TRBD1; V: TRBV5-1; size: few; DNA: TGCGCCAGCAGCTCCCAGGGGGAGTCCTACAATGAGCAGTTCTTC; CDR3: CASSSQGESYNEQFF
J: TRBJ1-6; D: .; V: TRBV7-2; size: few; DNA: TGTGCAGCCGGTTCACCCCTCCACTTT; CDR3: CAAGSPLHF
J: TRBJ2-1; D: .; V: TRBV4-2; size: .; DNA: TGTGCCAGCAGCCCGGGGACTTTATACAATGAGCAGTTCTTC; CDR3: CASSPGTLYNEQFF
J: TRBJ2-1; D: TRBD2; V: TRBV5-1; size: .; DNA: TGCGCCAGCGGGCACGAATCTCCGGGACTAGCGGGGGCTGAGCAGTTCTTC; CDR3: CASGHESPGLAGAEQFF
J: TRBJ2-3; D: TRBD2; V: TRBV9; size: few; DNA: TGTGCCAGCAGCTTGGGACTAGCGGGAGCCGATACGCAGTATTTT; CDR3: CASSLGLAGADTQYF
J: TRBJ1-4; D: .; V: TRBV11-2; size: few; DNA: TGTGCCAGCAGCTTTTTGACAGGAAAAGGCGAAAAACTGTTTTTT; CDR3: CASSFLTGKGEKLFF
J: TRBJ2-1; D: .; V: TRBV7-2; size: .; DNA: TGTGCCAGCAGCTTAGATTTGGGGGCCGGTGAGCAGTTCTTC; CDR3: CASSLDLGAGEQFF
J: TRBJ2-1; D: TRBD2; V: TRBV7-6; size: .; DNA: TGTGCCAGCAGCTTAGCTAGCGGGGGTTACAATGAGCAGTTCTTC; CDR3: CASSLASGGYNEQFF
J: TRBJ2-7; D: .; V: TRBV21-1; size: .; DNA: TGTGCCAGCAGCAAATCAGCGACAGGGGCCTACGAGCAGTACTTC; CDR3: CASSKSATGAYEQYF
J: TRBJ1-2; D: .; V: TRBV4-2; size: .; DNA: TGTGCCAGCAGCCAAGATTTACCGGGGGCGGGGAGGGACTATGGCTACACCTTC; CDR3: CASSQDLPGAGRDYGYTF